This T cell receptor (beta chain) was captured by sequencing in a study of sequential checkpoint blockade in melanoma. Assay: immunoSEQ multiplex PCR; the TCRdb copy retains only in-frame clones and omits some. The sample carries 5,600 or so clones, more than 45% recorded once. Indicated treatment: randomized to nivolumab then ipilimumab (arm A) or the reverse (arm B). This clone is medium-sized. Germline CDR1 reads SGHVS; CDR2 reads FQNEAQ. The CDR3 contains 11 residues. Trimming removed 4 bases at V and 4 bases at J, with 4 bases between. The input for sequencing was CD8+ T cells sorted from blood (inferred from file names), taken from a patient given nivolumab and ipilimumab in sequence. V gene TRBV7-8 combines with J gene TRBJ1-2; the D is unclear. The clonotype was recovered from a human donor with melanoma. In DNA form, the CDR3 reads TGTGCCAGCAGCTCACTCTATGGCTACACCTTC. Its protein is CASSSLYGYTF.